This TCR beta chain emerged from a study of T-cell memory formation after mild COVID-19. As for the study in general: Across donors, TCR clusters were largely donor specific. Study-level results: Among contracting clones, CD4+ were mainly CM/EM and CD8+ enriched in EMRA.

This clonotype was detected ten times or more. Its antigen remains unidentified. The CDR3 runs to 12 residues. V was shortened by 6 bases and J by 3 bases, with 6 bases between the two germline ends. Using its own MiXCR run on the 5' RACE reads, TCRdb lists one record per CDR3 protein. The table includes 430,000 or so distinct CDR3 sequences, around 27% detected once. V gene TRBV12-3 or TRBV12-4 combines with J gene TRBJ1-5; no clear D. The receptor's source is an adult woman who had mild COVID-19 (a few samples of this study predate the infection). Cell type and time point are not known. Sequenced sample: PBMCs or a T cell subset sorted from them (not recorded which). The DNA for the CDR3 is TGTGCCAGCAGCCAAAACAATCAGCCCCAGCATTTT. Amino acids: CASSQNNQPQHF.